A selection of T cell receptor beta chains follows, all from one sample in a study of shared clonotypes between healthy human individuals. The table came from immunoSEQ multiplex PCR; TCRdb's copy has only in-frame clones and leaves some out. The sample carries over 400,000 clones, 81% recorded once. The material sequenced was PBMCs. These receptors were taken from a woman between 40 and 50 years old in good health. Some clones in this sample may be carry-over from other donors' samples. Each CDR3 is given with its conserved first and last residue. Fields, in order: J gene, clone size, V gene, D gene, CDR3 protein, CDR3 DNA. The D gene is left open where the match is weak. Where a row states a size, it is once, few, many or the class of an expanded clone; other rows omit it.

>TRBJ2-5|few|TRBV28|TRBD2
CASSLAGVYQETQYF
TGTGCCAGCAGTTTAGCGGGAGTGTACCAAGAGACCCAGTACTTC
>TRBJ2-3|-|TRBV6-1|-
CASGHPEFDDTQYF
TGTGCCAGCGGACACCCTGAATTCGACGATACGCAGTATTTT
>TRBJ2-5|-|TRBV2|-
CASSAARDGTQYF
TGTGCCAGCAGTGCCGCCCGGGATGGGACCCAGTACTTC
>TRBJ2-7|few|TRBV6-5|-
CASISGTGFYEQYF
TGTGCCAGCATCTCAGGGACTGGATTCTACGAGCAGTACTTC
>TRBJ1-2|-|TRBV10-3|-
CAIKGSTVRPDGYTF
TGTGCCATCAAGGGGTCAACAGTTCGACCGGATGGCTACACCTTC
>TRBJ2-3|-|TRBV5-1|TRBD1
CASSLAPRDRETDTQYF
TGCGCCAGCAGCTTGGCTCCAAGGGACAGGGAGACAGATACGCAGTATTTT
>TRBJ1-5|-|TRBV28|-
CASSFFRNHQPQHF
TGTGCCAGCAGTTTCTTTCGGAATCATCAGCCCCAGCATTTT
>TRBJ1-6|-|TRBV30|-
CAWSGTVRGSPLHF
TGTGCCTGGAGCGGAACAGTACGGGGGTCACCCCTCCACTTT
>TRBJ1-1|many|TRBV28|-
CASSLFLVWGRPNTEAFF
TGTGCCAGCAGTTTATTCTTGGTGTGGGGCAGGCCAAACACTGAAGCTTTCTTT
>TRBJ2-5|many|TRBV13|TRBD2
CASSSRLAGDQETQYF
TGTGCCAGCAGCTCCCGACTAGCGGGAGACCAAGAGACCCAGTACTTC
>TRBJ2-7|few|TRBV5-3|-
CARSLVTDYEQYF
TGTGCCAGAAGCTTGGTAACAGACTACGAGCAGTACTTC
>TRBJ2-6|once|TRBV4-2|-
CASSQHSFETGANVLTF
TGTGCCAGCAGCCAACATAGTTTTGAGACTGGGGCCAACGTCCTGACTTTC
>TRBJ2-2|-|TRBV5-1|TRBD2
CASSHTHPSGRAPDTGELFF
TGCGCCAGCAGCCACACTCACCCTAGCGGGAGGGCCCCGGACACCGGGGAGCTGTTTTTT
>TRBJ1-5|-|TRBV15|-
CATSTRSNQPQHF
TGTGCCACCAGCACAAGGTCCAATCAGCCCCAGCATTTT
>TRBJ2-7|-|TRBV29-1|TRBD1
CSVVGGTGTYEQYF
TGCAGCGTTGTGGGTGGGACAGGGACCTACGAGCAGTACTTC
>TRBJ2-7|-|TRBV28|-
CATTPQLSYEQYF
TGTGCCACCACCCCCCAGCTTTCCTACGAGCAGTACTTC
>TRBJ2-1|-|TRBV11-3|-
CASSLGGKPNEQFF
TGTGCCAGCAGCTTAGGGGGCAAACCCAATGAGCAGTTCTTC